This T cell receptor (beta chain) stems from a study of breast tumors, draining lymph nodes, adjacent tissues. TCRdb independently ran MiXCR on the multiplex PCR reads; one entry per CDR3 protein. The repertoire holds approximately 88,000 distinct CDR3 sequences, with approximately 30% as singletons. Study conclusions and caveats: The data were judged consistent with most tumor T cells coming from lymph node and expanding in tumor. Tumors had less TCR diversity than lymph nodes, more than nontumor tissue. Luminal-like breast cancer showed significantly greater tumor-nontumor repertoire similarity than basal-like breast cancer did. The lymph node origin of tumor T cells was framed as consistent with a hypothesis, not demonstrated.

Axillary draining lymph nodes of breast cancer patients supplied the node samples. In this sample, this clonotype turned up many times. Its target is not known. This CDR3 region has 14 residues. Germline V gene data show CDR1 as SEHNR and CDR2 as FQNEAQ (reference sequence). With V trimmed by 5 bases and J by 5 bases, 7 bases remained unmatched. The chain combines TRBV7-9 with TRBJ2-7, with TRBD1 matching 9 bases. The sample was axillary lymph node tissue. The clonotype comes from a female donor with breast cancer. Some clones in this sample may be carry-over from other donors' samples. The CDR3 DNA follows: TGTGCCAGCAGCCTAAGGGACAGGGACGACGAGCAGTACTTC. Amino acid sequence: CASSLRDRDDEQYF.